This T cell receptor (beta chain) is from a study of blood T cell repertoires in COVID-19 (dated by TCRdb to the early 2020s). Regarding the complete study: Collaborator samples came from the United States, Italy and Spain and covered acute and convalescent phases of COVID-19. The repertoires were released in a freely available public database intended as a resource for research on the immune response to SARS-CoV-2. The material from the prospective study consisted of cDNA or gDNA derived from T cells, B-cell-depleted T cells, or PBMCs. Subjects who had been exposed to COVID-19, were actively infected with it, or had recovered from it provided the deeply sampled blood TCRbeta repertoires that made up the dataset. The samples were drawn from two sources: the first 160 participants of the ongoing ImmuneRACE study, and 1,000 to 1,500 subjects contributed by 6 global collaborators. Nearly every sample came with metadata listing a de-identified subject ID, COVID-19 status, age in years and sex. Where available, HLA class I and class II types were taken from metadata supplied by the sample provider and were not determined by assay-based typing. Study-wide findings and limitations: How much clinical and demographic metadata was included differed by source and by participant, and the metadata was provided uncurated.

Participants in the prospective study were enrolled through a virtual design, were aged roughly 18 to 100 years, and lived in 24 United States geographic areas. To assign participants to cohorts, the prospective study relied on clinical history that participants themselves reported in a screening survey and a study questionnaire. Mobile phlebotomists in the prospective study collected whole blood, serum and a nasopharyngeal or oropharyngeal swab from every participant. Participants in the prospective study had the option to provide additional blood draws and questionnaires over a roughly 2-month period. Prospective study blood samples were shipped either frozen or at room temperature before DNA extraction. TCRbeta CDR3 regions were amplified from genomic DNA by means of the immunoSEQ Assay, a bias-controlled multiplex PCR. In the authors' own workflow: Within the assay, amplification of reference gene primers was used to estimate how many nucleated cells each sample contained. Sequence reads were collapsed and filtered to measure the absolute abundance of every unique TCRbeta CDR3 rearrangement. For each sample, productive Simpson clonality was calculated as the square root of Simpson's diversity index across productive rearrangements. TCRdb took over this immuneACCESS table, retaining in-frame rearrangements with V and J assigned. Such tables are incomplete; in checked studies, under half of the missing clones stem from an unresolved V gene, and the remainder is unexplained. That table supplies the V and J calls and clone size; D and trimming were determined from the DNA. This sample gives around 49,000 clones in total; approximately 80% of them show up just once. Clones ranked in the top ten supply 5.8% of the sample.

This clone was observed once. Which antigen it targets is not known. Nothing much larger sits one base from this clone, and base qualities are not available. The germline V gene sets CDR1 to SQVTM and CDR2 to ANQGSEA. V loses 6 bases at its end and J loses 0 bases; junction bases beyond the gene matches: 14. From its cysteine to its phenylalanine, the CDR3 spans 17 amino acids. Of all the DNA, just the CDR3 is kept, 51 bases in frame from base 1. Sequencing used PBMCs or T cells enriched from blood (not recorded which). This receptor chain uses TRBV29-1 and TRBJ1-1, with 9 bases in between that match TRBD1. The receptor was derived from a woman between 45 and 60 years old with acute COVID-19. The DNA sequence is as follows: TGCAGCGTCGAATTCTCCCTCGGACAGGGGATGAACACTGAAGCTTTCTTT. The translation is CSVEFSLGQGMNTEAFF. With all but the CDR3 taken from the reference TRBV29-1 and TRBJ1-1 genes, the full variable domain is: SAVISQKPSRDICQRGTSLTIQCQVDSQVTMMFWYRQQPGQSLTLIATANQGSEATYESGFVIDKFPISRPNLTFSTLTVSNMSPEDSSIYLCSVEFSLGQGMNTEAFFGQGTRLTVV.